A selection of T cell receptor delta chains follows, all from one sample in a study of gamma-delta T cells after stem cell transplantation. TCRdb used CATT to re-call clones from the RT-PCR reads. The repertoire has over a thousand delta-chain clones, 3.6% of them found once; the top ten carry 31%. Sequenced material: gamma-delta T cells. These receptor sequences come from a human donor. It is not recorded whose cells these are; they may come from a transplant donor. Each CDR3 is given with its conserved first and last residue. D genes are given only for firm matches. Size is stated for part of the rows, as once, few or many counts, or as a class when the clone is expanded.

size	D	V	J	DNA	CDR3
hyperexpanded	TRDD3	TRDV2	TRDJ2	TGTGCCTGTGATCTACTGGGGGATACAGCACAACTCTTCTTT	CACDLLGDTAQLFF
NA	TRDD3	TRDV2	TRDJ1	TGTGCCTGTGACTCGGCGGAAGTACTGGGGGATGACACCGATAAACTCATCTTT	CACDSAEVLGDDTDKLIF
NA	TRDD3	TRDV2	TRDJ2	TGTGCCTGTGACAAAATGGGTGCTGGGGATACGGTGACAGCACAACCCTTCTTT	CACDKMGAGDTVTAQPFF
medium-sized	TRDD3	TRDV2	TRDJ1	TGTGCCTGTGACACCGTATCTGGGGGATACTTCTCCACCGATAAACTTATCTTT	CACDTVSGGYFSTDKLIF
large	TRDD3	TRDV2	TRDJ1	TGTGCCTGTGACACTTTAACTGGGGGTTTCAAATACACCGATAAACTCATCTTT	CACDTLTGGFKYTDKLIF
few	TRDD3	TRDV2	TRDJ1	TGTGCCTGTGACTCGGCGGAAGTACTGGGGGATACGGGCGGCGATAAACTCATCTTT	CACDSAEVLGDTGGDKLIF
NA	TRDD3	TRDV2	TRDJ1	TGTGCCTGTGACACGCTGGGGGATACTTACACCGATAAACTCATCTTT	CACDTLGDTYTDKLIF
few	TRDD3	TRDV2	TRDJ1	TGTGCCTGTGCCCCCGTGGTACTGGGGGATACAGGAGCCTCCGATAAACTCATCTTT	CACAPVVLGDTGASDKLIF
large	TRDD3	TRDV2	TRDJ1	TGTGCCTGTGACACCGTAAGAGTCACTGGGGGGAGCATCAAACGGACGCCCGATAAACTCATCTTT	CACDTVRVTGGSIKRTPDKLIF
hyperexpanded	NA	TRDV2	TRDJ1	TGTGCCTGTGACCCGGTGGGCGTGGGGAGATCCGATAAACTCATCTTT	CACDPVGVGRSDKLIF
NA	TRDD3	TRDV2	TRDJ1	TGTGCCTGTGATCCGGTTAGAATGGGGGATACAGGAGCCTCCGATAAACTCATCTTT	CACDPVRMGDTGASDKLIF
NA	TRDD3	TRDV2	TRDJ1	TGTGCCTGTGACACGGTCGGGGGGGATTGGGAAAATGACAAACTCATCTTT	CACDTVGGDWENDKLIF
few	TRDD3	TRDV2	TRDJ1	TGTGCCTGTGACTCGGCGGAAGTACTGGGGGATACAAGGGGCACCGATAAACTCATCTTT	CACDSAEVLGDTRGTDKLIF
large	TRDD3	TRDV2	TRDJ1	TGTGCCTGTGACACCGTTTCCCTGGGGGACTCCGTGGGGAACACCGATAAACTCATCTTT	CACDTVSLGDSVGNTDKLIF
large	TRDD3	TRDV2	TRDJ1	TGTGCCTGTGACACTGTTCCTACGATTACACTGGGGGATCAGCATTACACCGATAAACTCATCTTT	CACDTVPTITLGDQHYTDKLIF
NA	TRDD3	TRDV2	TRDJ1	TGTGCCTGTGCCGGTCTGGGGGACTACACCGATAAACTCATCTTT	CACAGLGDYTDKLIF
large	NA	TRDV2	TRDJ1	TGTGCCTGTGACACCGTACTGGAAACCGATAAACTCATCTTT	CACDTVLETDKLIF
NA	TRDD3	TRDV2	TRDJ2	TGTGCCTGTGACACCGTACTGGGGAGCAAGAGGTTTATGACAGCACAACTCTTCTTT	CACDTVLGSKRFMTAQLFF
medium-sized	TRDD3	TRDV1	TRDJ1	TGTGCTCTCCAGCTACGAGGGGGATACCGGGGAGGGGAATACACCGATAAACTCATCTTT	CALQLRGGYRGGEYTDKLIF
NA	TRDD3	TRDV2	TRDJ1	TGTGCCTGTGATCCGGTTAGAATGGGGGATATTTACACCGATAAACTCATCTTT	CACDPVRMGDIYTDKLIF
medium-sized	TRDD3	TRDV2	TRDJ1	TGTGCCTGTGACACGATTCGCCCGCCTGGTGGGGGACCTGACACCGATAAACTCATCTTT	CACDTIRPPGGGPDTDKLIF
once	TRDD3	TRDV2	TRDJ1	TGTGCCTGTTCCAACCTCCCCCTCTCGACCCCGCCCGTACTGGGGGATCAGCATTACACCGATAAACTCATCTTT	CACSNLPLSTPPVLGDQHYTDKLIF